This section outlines one T cell receptor (beta chain) sequence together with its context. Its target is unknown. The sample belongs to a study of T cell responses to AZD1222 COVID-19 vaccine. Study results and caveats: It was only after the peak T cell response that any repertoires were sampled. A reported finding is that nearly half of spike-specific TCRs target unmutated variant regions. Two doses of AZD1222 preceded a rise in Spike-specific TCR breadth and depth.

Sequencing was performed with immunoSEQ multiplex PCR; in TCRdb, only in-frame clones are kept and a portion is missing. The repertoire holds 110,000 to 150,000 clones, with approximately 90% as singletons. The sequencing used peripheral blood, collected 28 days after the second AZD1222 dose. This clonotype was sampled from an adult who received the AZD1222 COVID-19 vaccine.

CDR3 bases: TGTGCCAGCAGCGTCCGGGACAGGGGGCCTGGGGCCAACGTCCTGACTTTC. This translates into CASSVRDRGPGANVLTF. The V call is TRBV4-2, the J call TRBJ2-6; TRBD1 aligns across 12 bases. V lost 5 bases to trimming and J lost 2 bases; unmatched junction nucleotides: 4. Looked up from germline, CDR1 is LGHNA and CDR2 is YNFKEQ. The CDR3 contains 17 residues.